Following are 25 T cell receptor beta chains from one sample sequenced in a study of blood T cells in healthy people across ages. With a J-beta primer mix and a sample-barcoded 5' primer, a second PCR ran about 6 to 11 cycles. One entry per CDR3 protein results from TCRdb running MiXCR on the 5' RACE reads. The sample shows about 2 million distinct CDR3 sequences, less than 50% of them seen only once. The sequencing input was blood. Source of these receptors: a woman in her thirties or forties in good health.

The rearrangement links TRBV6-2 or TRBV6-3 to TRBJ2-7, with 7 bases fitting TRBD1. This CDR3 is built from 13 residues. The V gene end was trimmed by 2 bases and the J gene end by 5 bases; junction bases not matched to a gene: 3. CDR1 is MNHEY and CDR2 is SVGEGT in the germline V gene. The chain's CDR3 is CASSYRQGDEQYF. The CDR3 nucleotides are TGTGCCAGCAGTTACAGACAGGGTGACGAGCAGTACTTC.

On this clonotype: At one of its ends the junction is not consistent with the germline gene, which may arise from a read error. V usage is TRBV18 and J usage is TRBJ2-7; D is ambiguous. The end of the DNA fits TRBJ2-5 better, so the J call may be wrong. Per the germline V gene, CDR1 is KGHSH and CDR2 is LQKENI. The CDR3 consists of 12 residues. Here the CDR3 reads CASAPMGETQYF. In nucleotides, the CDR3 is TGTGCCAGCGCACCCATGGGGGAGACCCAGTACTTC.

This rearrangement joins TRBV4-1 to TRBJ2-1; TRBD2 matches 10 bases. The trim removed 4 bases at V and 4 bases at J, leaving 4 bases unmatched. The CDR3 runs 15 residues. Germline lookup yields CDR1 MGHRA and CDR2 YSYEKL. The DNA for the CDR3 is TGCGCCAGCAGCCTTCCTAGCGGGGGTTACAATGAGCAGTTCTTC. It codes for CASSLPSGGYNEQFF.

This chain joins TRBV19 and TRBJ2-1; 12 bases line up with TRBD2. CDR1 and CDR2 from the germline V gene are LNHDA and SQIVND (reference sequence). Trimming took 11 bases from V and 4 from J; bases not matched to a gene: 9. The CDR3 totals 15 residues. The CDR3 DNA reads as TGTGCCTCCCGCAGGGGGACTAGCGGGTACAATGAGCAGTTCTTC. It encodes CASRRGTSGYNEQFF.

The V and J genes are TRBV5-1 and TRBJ1-4; no firm D call. CDR1 and CDR2 (germline): SGHRS, YFSETQ. V lost 2 bases and J lost 0, with 11 bases in between. This CDR3 has 16 amino acids. CDR3 sequence: CASSLGPVATNEKLFF. DNA for the CDR3: TGCGCCAGCAGCTTAGGCCCCGTAGCAACTAATGAAAAACTGTTTTTT.

The chain has TRBV5-6 and TRBJ2-1, with 8 positions matching TRBD1. Germline V gives CDR1 SGHDT, CDR2 YYEEEE. The CDR3 consists of 16 residues. The trim removed 3 bases at V and 5 bases at J, leaving 10 bases unmatched. This CDR3 is CASSWTLRGRDNEQFF. In DNA form, the CDR3 reads TGTGCCAGCAGCTGGACTCTCAGGGGGCGGGACAATGAGCAGTTCTTC.

The rearrangement links TRBV20-1 to TRBJ2-5; the match to TRBD2 covers 9 bases. Germline CDR1 reads DFQATT; CDR2 reads SNEGSKA (reference sequence). The CDR3 spans 14 residues. Trimming removed 1 base from V and 5 bases from J; junction bases left unmatched: 5. This CDR3 is CSARVAGGPETQYF. The CDR3 DNA reads TGCAGTGCTAGAGTCGCGGGGGGGCCCGAGACCCAGTACTTC.

The gene calls are TRBV7-9 and TRBJ1-1, with a weak D call TRBD1 (5 bases). CDR3 length equals 12 residues. V lost 2 bases and J lost 6, with 7 bases in between. Germline CDR1 reads SEHNR; CDR2 reads FQNEAQ (reference sequence). CDR3 amino acids: CASSLQGPEAFF. The CDR3 nucleotides read TGTGCCAGCAGCTTACAGGGTCCTGAAGCTTTCTTT.

This clonotype was counted a few times. The chain has TRBV12-3 or TRBV12-4 and TRBJ2-6; tentatively, D is TRBD1 or TRBD2 (5 bases each). V was pared by 6 bases and J by 4 bases, with 16 bases between. The CDR3 sequence is 16 residues long. CDR3: CASSPGLGPGANVLTF. The DNA for the CDR3 is TGTGCCAGCAGCCCTGGACTGGGGCCCGGGGCCAACGTCCTGACTTTC.

The V and J genes are TRBV5-6 and TRBJ1-2, with 7 bases aligning to TRBD1. Unmatched junction bases numbered 10, after V lost 2 bases and J lost 6 bases. This CDR3 has 15 residues. Germline-derived CDR1 and CDR2 are SGHDT and YYEEEE. The CDR3 region has the DNA TGTGCCAGCAGCTTAGGAAGCCCAACAGGGGATGGCTACACCTTC. This encodes CASSLGSPTGDGYTF. Using reference TRBV5-6 and TRBJ1-2 for the parts outside the CDR3, the full variable domain is DAGVTQSPTHLIKTRGQQVTLRCSPKSGHDTVSWYQQALGQGPQFIFQYYEEEERQRGNFPDRFSGHQFPNYSSELNVNALLLGDSALYLCASSLGSPTGDGYTFGSGTRLTVV.

The chain employs TRBV12-3 or TRBV12-4 and TRBJ1-2; the match to TRBD1 covers 12 bases. This CDR3 has 19 amino acids. J gave up 5 bases and V 4 bases, and 17 bases lay outside the gene matches. The CDR3 sequence is CASSSTMGTGGDLGYGYTF. DNA of the CDR3: TGTGCCAGCAGTTCAACGATGGGGACAGGGGGCGACTTGGGGTATGGCTACACCTTC.

The chain couples TRBV28 to TRBJ1-5; the match to TRBD1 covers 7 bases. Per the germline V gene, CDR1 is MDHEN and CDR2 is SYDVKM. The trim removed 5 bases at V and 3 bases at J, leaving 7 bases unmatched. CDR3 length: 15 residues. The CDR3 here is CASSPTGDVNQPQHF. The CDR3 DNA reads TGTGCCAGCAGTCCTACAGGGGATGTCAATCAGCCCCAGCATTTT.

This clonotype has a handful of counts. The CDR3 sequence is CASSQEDSESYGYTF. In nucleotides, the CDR3 is TGTGCCAGCAGCCAAGAAGACTCTGAAAGCTATGGCTACACCTTC. This chain connects TRBV4-2 to TRBJ1-2; no definite D call. Germline values: CDR1 LGHNA, CDR2 YNFKEQ. The CDR3 totals 15 residues. Trimming shortened V by 0 bases and J by 4 bases, and 12 bases separated the two germline ends.

V and J are TRBV4-1 and TRBJ1-2; 10 bases are a match to TRBD1. CDR3 length: 14 amino acids. Germline V gene sequence: CDR1 MGHRA, CDR2 YSYEKL. Trimming removed 1 base from V and 8 bases from J; junction bases left unmatched: 4. The CDR3 DNA reads TGCGCCAGCAGCCAAGGGACAGGGGGGCGAGGCTACACCTTC. This encodes CASSQGTGGRGYTF.

Comment on this clonotype: A single base separates this from a much larger clone, so it may be a read error. CDR3 protein: CASSQVADTCEQYF. CDR3 DNA: TGTGCCAGCAGCCAAGTGGCAGATACCTGCGAGCAGTACTTC. The chain links TRBV4-2 to TRBJ2-5; D gene ambiguous. The end of the DNA is better explained by TRBJ2-7, so the J call may be wrong. The germline CDR1 and CDR2 sequences are LGHNA and YNFKEQ. The CDR3 consists of 14 residues.

This clonotype was detected a few times. The gene calls are TRBV3-1 and TRBJ1-2; D call uncertain. Germline V lookup: CDR1 LGHDT, CDR2 YNNKEL (reference sequence). There are 15 residues in the CDR3. V was pared by 0 bases and J by 2 bases, with 10 bases between. The CDR3 here is CASSQEVGTNYGYTF. In DNA form, the CDR3 reads TGTGCCAGCAGCCAAGAGGTCGGAACAAACTATGGCTACACCTTC.

A note on this clonotype: One junction end does not reproduce the germline sequence, and a read error may be involved. This chain uses TRBV5-6 with TRBJ2-1; D is ambiguous. The CDR3 length is 13 residues. The V gene's germline CDR1 is SGHDT and CDR2 YYEEEE. CDR3 bases: TGTACCAGCAGCTTCTACACGGGTAATGAGCAGTTCTTC. Residues: CTSSFYTGNEQFF.

J is TRBJ2-1 and V is TRBV6-5; TRBD2 agrees at 7 bases. V shed 0 bases and J 5 bases; nucleotides not matched to a gene: 4. Germline CDR1 MNHEY, CDR2 SVGAGI. The CDR3 length is 15 residues. The CDR3 coding sequence is TGTGCCAGCAGTTACTCGGTACTAGCGAACAATGAGCAGTTCTTC. The encoded protein is CASSYSVLANNEQFF.

This chain connects TRBV4-3 to TRBJ2-7, with D hard to call. The V end lost 4 bases, the J end lost 3 bases, and 22 bases lay between the germline ends. The length of the CDR3 is 17 residues. Germline CDR1 and CDR2: LGHNA and YSLEER. DNA of the CDR3: TGCGCCAGCAGCCTTCAAGGTGGACCCTCTGCACTCTACGAGCAGTACTTC. Its protein is CASSLQGGPSALYEQYF.

The V call is TRBV28, the J call TRBJ2-7; 11 bases are a match to TRBD1. There are 15 residues in the CDR3. Per germline, CDR1 MDHEN and CDR2 SYDVKM. Trimming removed 6 bases from V and 4 bases from J; junction bases left unmatched: 8. CDR3 DNA sequence: TGTGCCAGCAGCGCGACCGGGACAGGGGGTTACGAGCAGTACTTC. Translation gives CASSATGTGGYEQYF.

The rearrangement uses TRBV28 and TRBJ1-2; possible D gene TRBD1, 5 bases. The CDR3 sequence is 14 residues long. Trimming shortened V by 5 bases and J by 6 bases, and 16 bases separated the two germline ends. Per germline, CDR1 MDHEN and CDR2 SYDVKM. CDR3 sequence (DNA): TGTGCCAGCAGTGGCAGGGCTCGACACGATGGCTACACCTTC. This sequence encodes CASSGRARHDGYTF.

The V and J genes are TRBV7-3 and TRBJ2-4, with 7 bases lining up with TRBD2. J lost 13 bases, V lost 4 bases, and 16 bases had no gene match. The CDR3 length is 15 residues. Per the germline V gene, CDR1 is SGHTA and CDR2 is FQGTGA. The CDR3 is CASSSPVRGMYEQYF. The CDR3 coding sequence is TGTGCCAGCAGCTCCCCGGTGCGGGGGATGTATGAGCAGTACTTC.

This clonotype was seen just once. J is TRBJ2-5 and V is TRBV6-1, with D perhaps matching TRBD1 (5 bases). The DNA end favors TRBJ2-7, so the J call may be wrong. The CDR3 contains 13 residues. CDR1 is MNHNS and CDR2 is SASEGT in the germline V gene. The CDR3 protein is CASSRAGWNEQYF. The CDR3 region has the DNA TGTGCCAGCAGTCGGGCAGGGTGGAACGAGCAGTACTTC.

The CDR3 spells CASSPQGGRYTDTQYF. The CDR3 DNA sequence: TGTGCCAGCAGCCCCCAAGGGGGGAGGTACACAGATACGCAGTATTTT. The chain carries TRBV3-1 and TRBJ2-3, with D perhaps matching TRBD1 or TRBD2 (6 bases each). V was shortened by 4 bases and J by 2 bases, with 16 bases between the two germline ends. The CDR3 length is 16 residues. Germline CDR1 LGHDT, CDR2 YNNKEL (reference sequence).

This rearrangement joins TRBV20-1 to TRBJ1-1; D gene unclear. The length of the CDR3 is 16 residues. CDR1 and CDR2 from the germline V gene are DFQATT and SNEGSKA (reference sequence). V was pared by 0 bases and J by 1 base, with 15 bases between. The CDR3 protein is CSARDLFEGWNTEAFF. CDR3 sequence (DNA): TGCAGTGCTAGAGATCTGTTTGAGGGATGGAACACTGAAGCTTTCTTT.